This passage covers 18 T cell receptor beta chains from one sample sequenced in a study of technical replicates of blood from a few donors. Sequencing was performed with immunoSEQ multiplex PCR; in TCRdb, only in-frame clones are kept and a portion is missing. The table has around 72,000 clones, almost 95% seen once. Specimen: T cells isolated from PBMCs. These receptors all stem from a human donor in good health.

The chain uses TRBV30 and TRBJ1-3, with unresolved D. This CDR3 contains 14 residues. The V end lost 2 bases, the J end lost 0 bases, and 8 bases lay between the germline ends. Germline lookup yields CDR1 GTSNPN and CDR2 SVGIG (reference sequence). CDR3 bases: TGTGCCTGGAGTCGCCTAGACTCTGGAAACACCATATATTTT. Residues: CAWSRLDSGNTIYF.

The V and J genes are TRBV19 and TRBJ1-3, with TRBD1 identical over 11 bases. With 7 bases clipped from V and 2 bases from J, the junction kept 4 bases outside the gene matches. The CDR3 sequence is 15 residues long. CDR1 and CDR2 (germline): LNHDA, SQIVND (reference sequence). CDR3 in DNA: TGTGCCAGTACCCTGGACAGGGGGCCTGGAAACACCATATATTTT. Protein: CASTLDRGPGNTIYF. The variable domain in full, completed from reference TRBV19 and TRBJ1-3, reads DGGITQSPKYLFRKEGQNVTLSCEQNLNHDAMYWYRQDPGQGLRLIYYSQIVNDFQKGDIAEGYSVSREKKESFPLTVTSAQKNPTAFYLCASTLDRGPGNTIYFGEGSWLTVV.

The CDR3 nucleotides read TGTGCCAGCAGTAGGGAAGGGGTGAACACCGGGGAGCTGTTTTTT. Protein sequence: CASSREGVNTGELFF. The V call is TRBV2, the J call TRBJ2-2; a weak D match, TRBD1 (5 bases). Germline lookup yields CDR1 SNHLY and CDR2 FYNNEI. V shed 5 bases and J shed 1 base, with 11 bases lying between them. The CDR3 covers 15 residues.

V gene TRBV6-6 combines with J gene TRBJ2-7; the D gene is possibly TRBD1 (6 bases). The CDR3 contains 16 residues. Germline V gene data show CDR1 as MNHNY and CDR2 as SVGAGI (reference sequence). Trimming removed 0 bases from V and 3 bases from J, with 15 bases in between. The CDR3 sequence is CASSYSKDSSFYEQYF. CDR3 nucleotides: TGTGCCAGCAGTTACTCGAAGGACAGCAGCTTCTACGAGCAGTACTTC.

V usage is TRBV5-1 and J usage is TRBJ2-6; D uncertain. Germline V gene sequence: CDR1 SGHRS, CDR2 YFSETQ. The CDR3 has 14 residues. V shed 2 bases and J shed 0 bases, with 3 bases lying between them. The CDR3 here is CASSFGSGANVLTF. The CDR3 DNA sequence: TGCGCCAGCAGCTTCGGCTCTGGGGCCAACGTCCTGACTTTC.

V and J are TRBV27 and TRBJ1-1; possibly TRBD1 for D (6 bases). Deletions cut 7 bases from V and 4 bases from J, with 16 bases between. The CDR3 is made up of 14 amino acids. CDR1 MNHEY and CDR2 SMNVEV come from the germline V gene (reference sequence). The CDR3, as DNA: TGTGCCAGCACCCTTCATAGGGGGAGCACTGAAGCTTTCTTT. It encodes CASTLHRGSTEAFF.

V is TRBV7-2 and J is TRBJ1-3; D uncertain. This CDR3 comprises 15 residues. Trimming took off 1 base at V and 2 bases at J, with 9 bases between the two ends. The V gene's germline CDR1 is SGHTA and CDR2 FQGNSA. CDR3 sequence: CASSLGHGPGNTIYF. In DNA, the CDR3 is TGTGCCAGCAGCTTAGGCCATGGGCCTGGAAACACCATATATTTT.

The V and J genes are TRBV29-1 and TRBJ2-1; 7 bases fit TRBD1. The V gene end was trimmed by 8 bases and the J gene end by 2 bases; junction bases not matched to a gene: 6. Germline CDR1 SQVTM, CDR2 ANQGSEA. This CDR3 is 13 amino acids long. CDR3 in amino acids: CSITGEAYNEQFF. The CDR3 DNA sequence: TGCAGCATAACAGGGGAAGCCTACAATGAGCAGTTCTTC.

The chain has TRBV4-1 and TRBJ2-1; D is perhaps TRBD2 (5 bases). CDR3 length: 15 residues. The V end lost 0 bases, the J end lost 2 bases, and 8 bases lay between the germline ends. Germline V gene lookup returns CDR1 MGHRA and CDR2 YSYEKL. The CDR3, as DNA: TGCGCCAGCAGCCAAGACACGGGAACCTACAATGAGCAGTTCTTC. Its protein product is CASSQDTGTYNEQFF.

This clone was detected once. The V call is TRBV19, the J call TRBJ1-2, with 9 bases that match TRBD1. Germline trimming cut 6 bases from V and 7 bases from J; bases unmatched to any gene: 6. Germline loops: CDR1 LNHDA, CDR2 SQIVND (reference sequence). The CDR3 has 13 residues. CDR3 protein: CASSDNRGPGYTF. The CDR3 coding sequence is TGTGCCAGTAGCGATAACAGGGGGCCTGGCTACACCTTC.

The V and J genes are TRBV5-4 and TRBJ2-3; possibly TRBD1 for D (5 bases). Trimming shortened V by 1 base and J by 1 base, and 10 bases separated the two germline ends. Germline loops: CDR1 SGHNT, CDR2 YYREEE (reference sequence). This CDR3 comprises 15 residues. DNA for the CDR3: TGTGCCAGCAGCTTGATGGGCAGGGGCACAGATACGCAGTATTTT. Protein product: CASSLMGRGTDTQYF.

This clone was seen just once. The gene calls are TRBV29-1 and TRBJ2-3; D is possibly TRBD2 (6 bases). Germline V gene lookup returns CDR1 SQVTM and CDR2 ANQGSEA. The CDR3 is 15 amino acids. V was shortened by 3 bases and J by 5 bases, with 18 bases between the two germline ends. The CDR3 DNA sequence: TGCAGCGTTGATCTTCCGGTGCGCGGGGTAGATACGCAGTATTTT. Translating gives CSVDLPVRGVDTQYF.

This clone was counted between two and nine times. This chain joins TRBV27 and TRBJ1-1; D gene unclear. The CDR3 spans 14 residues. V lost 2 bases to trimming and J lost 0 bases, with 7 bases between them. The V gene's germline CDR1 is MNHEY and CDR2 SMNVEV (reference sequence). The CDR3 reads CASSLGRMNTEAFF. The CDR3 DNA is TGTGCCAGCAGTTTAGGCCGTATGAACACTGAAGCTTTCTTT.

About this clone itself: Mismatch with germline at one junction end may stem from a read error. This chain connects TRBV11-3 to TRBJ2-1, with TRBD2 matching 8 bases. The CDR3 is 17 residues long. In germline, CDR1 is SGHNT, CDR2 YENEEA. The CDR3 spells CASRLGIGGRPGNEQFF. In DNA form, the CDR3 reads TGTGCCAGCAGGTTAGGGATCGGCGGGAGGCCGGGGAATGAGCAGTTCTTC.

This clone has just one count. The CDR3 loop reads CASGFRANEQFF. The CDR3 DNA sequence: TGTGCTAGTGGTTTCAGGGCCAATGAGCAGTTCTTC. The genes are TRBV12-5 and TRBJ2-1, with a weak D call TRBD1 (5 bases). The CDR3 contains 12 residues. Germline assignment: CDR1 LGHNT and CDR2 FRNRAP. Trimming stripped 3 bases from V and 6 bases from J, with 6 bases between.

V is TRBV19 and J is TRBJ1-5, with 7 nucleotides matching TRBD1. Trimming at V came to 2 bases and at J to 4 bases, leaving 5 bases not matched to a gene. The V gene's germline CDR1 is LNHDA and CDR2 SQIVND (reference sequence). The CDR3 is 15 amino acids. CDR3 amino acids: CASSIRDRLNQPQHF. For the CDR3, the DNA is TGTGCCAGTAGTATACGGGACAGATTAAATCAGCCCCAGCATTTT.

This clone was detected once. The rearrangement links TRBV19 to TRBJ1-1; D is perhaps TRBD1 (5 bases). Germline lookup yields CDR1 LNHDA and CDR2 SQIVND (reference sequence). The CDR3 has 15 amino acids. Trimming cost V 5 bases and J 2 bases, with 15 bases left between them. The CDR3 DNA sequence: TGTGCCAGTAGTCCATTTGGGCAGGGTAACACTGAAGCTTTCTTT. It is translated as CASSPFGQGNTEAFF.

This clone turned up a few times. The chain combines TRBV7-3 with TRBJ2-2; D is possibly TRBD2 (5 bases). This CDR3 has 16 residues. Germline CDR1 and CDR2: SGHTA and FQGTGA. With 3 bases removed from V and 6 bases from J, the gap between germline ends came to 17 bases. The CDR3 reads CASSFIPGTMAGELFF. Here the CDR3 DNA reads TGTGCCAGCAGCTTCATCCCGGGAACTATGGCCGGGGAGCTGTTTTTT.